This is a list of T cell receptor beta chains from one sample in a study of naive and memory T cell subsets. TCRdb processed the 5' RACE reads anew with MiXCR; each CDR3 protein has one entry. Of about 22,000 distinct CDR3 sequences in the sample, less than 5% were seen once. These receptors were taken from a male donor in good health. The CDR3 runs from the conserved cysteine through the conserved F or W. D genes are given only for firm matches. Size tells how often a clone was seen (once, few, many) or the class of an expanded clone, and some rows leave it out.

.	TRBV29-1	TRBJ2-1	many	TGCAGCGCCGGGGGTAGGGCTACGGATTACAATGAGCAGTTCTTC	CSAGGRATDYNEQFF
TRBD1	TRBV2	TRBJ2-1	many	TGTGCCAGCAGTGGGGGACAGGGGCGTTTTAAGGTTGAGCAGTTCTTC	CASSGGQGRFKVEQFF
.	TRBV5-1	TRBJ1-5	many	TGCGCCAGCAGACAGGGACTTTCGGGTGAGCCCCAGCATTTT	CASRQGLSGEPQHF
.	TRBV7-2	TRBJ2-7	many	TGTGCCAGCAGCCCCCATTTGGGGGCCCCCTCCTACGAGCAGTACTTC	CASSPHLGAPSYEQYF
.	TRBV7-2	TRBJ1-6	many	TGTGCCAGCAGCTTAGGGGCCAGCCAGAATTCACCCCTCCACTTT	CASSLGASQNSPLHF
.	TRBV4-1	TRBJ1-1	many	TGCGCCAGCAGCCAAGACAGGGGTACCCCCCCCACTGAAGCTTTCTTT	CASSQDRGTPPTEAFF
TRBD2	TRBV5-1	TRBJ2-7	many	TGCGCCAGCAGCTTGTGGCGGGGGGGCCGGGACGAGCAGTACTTC	CASSLWRGGRDEQYF
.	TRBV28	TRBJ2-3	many	TGTGCCAGCAGCTATGCCTCCACAGATACGCAGTATTTT	CASSYASTDTQYF
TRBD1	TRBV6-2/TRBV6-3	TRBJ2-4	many	TGTGCCAGCAGCCTCGGAGGACAGGGACCCAAAAACATTCAGTACTTC	CASSLGGQGPKNIQYF
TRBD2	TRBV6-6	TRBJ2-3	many	TGTGCCAGCAGTTCCTCGGGACTAGCGGGGAGCACAGATACGCAGTATTTT	CASSSSGLAGSTDTQYF
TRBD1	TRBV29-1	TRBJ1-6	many	TGCAGCGCCTGGACAGGGGAGGTGAATTCACCCCTCCACTTT	CSAWTGEVNSPLHF
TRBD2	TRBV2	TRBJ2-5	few	TGTGCCAGCACAGCGGGGGCTTGGTACCAAGAGACCCAGTACTTC	CASTAGAWYQETQYF
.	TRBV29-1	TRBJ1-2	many	TGCAGCGTCGGGGACGGGAACTATGGCTACACCTTC	CSVGDGNYGYTF
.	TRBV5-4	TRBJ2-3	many	TGTGCCAGCAGCCGACCCACAGATACGCAGTATTTT	CASSRPTDTQYF
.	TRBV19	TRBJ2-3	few	TGTGCCAGTAGTATACGCGCCCATGCAGGCGGACCCCCCGATACGCAGTATTTT	CASSIRAHAGGPPDTQYF
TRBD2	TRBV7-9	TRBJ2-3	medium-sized	TGTGCCAGCAGCTTAGGCGGCGGGGGGGCAGCAGATACGCAGTATTTT	CASSLGGGGAADTQYF
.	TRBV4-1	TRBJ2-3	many	TGCGCCAGCAGCCAGTATGGGGCGGGCACAGATACGCAGTATTTT	CASSQYGAGTDTQYF
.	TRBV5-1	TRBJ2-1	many	TGCGCCAGCAGCTTGGGCAGGGGTAATGAGCAGTTCTTC	CASSLGRGNEQFF
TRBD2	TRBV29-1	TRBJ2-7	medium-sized	TGCAGCGTAACTAGCGGGCTTGGCTACGAGCAGTACTTC	CSVTSGLGYEQYF
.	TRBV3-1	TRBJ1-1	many	TGTGCCAGCAGCCGAAAGACAGATAACACTGAAGCTTTCTTT	CASSRKTDNTEAFF
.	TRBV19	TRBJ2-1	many	TGTGCCAGTAGTATAATAGGATTTAATGAGCAGTTCTTC	CASSIIGFNEQFF
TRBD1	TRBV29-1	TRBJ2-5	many	TGCAGCGTTGGCACAGGGGAAGAGACCCAGTACTTC	CSVGTGEETQYF
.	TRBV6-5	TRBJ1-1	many	TGTGCCAGCAGCCAACAAGCCCGGACAACAGCTGAAGCTTTCTTT	CASSQQARTTAEAFF
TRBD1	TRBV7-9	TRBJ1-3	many	TGTGCCAGCACCGTTCCGGACAGGAGCTCTGGAAACACCATATATTTT	CASTVPDRSSGNTIYF
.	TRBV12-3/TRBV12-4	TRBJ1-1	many	TGTGCCAGCACGTGGGGGGAAACTGAAGCTTTCTTT	CASTWGETEAFF
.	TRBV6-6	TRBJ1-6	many	TGTGCCAGCAGTTACCCGGAGTTTCCCCTCCACTTT	CASSYPEFPLHF
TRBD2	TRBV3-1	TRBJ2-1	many	TGTGCCAGCAGCAGGGGCAGCGGGGGCTCCTACAATGAGCAGTTCTTC	CASSRGSGGSYNEQFF
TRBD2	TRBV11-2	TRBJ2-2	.	TGTGCCAGCAGCCCCCGGACTAGCGGGAACACCGGGGAGCTGTTTTTT	CASSPRTSGNTGELFF
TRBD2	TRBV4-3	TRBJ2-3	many	TGCGCCAGCAGCCAAGAGTGGCCTAGCGGGGGGACAGATACGCAGTATTTT	CASSQEWPSGGTDTQYF